This T cell receptor beta chain was profiled in a study of siplizumab effects on memory and regulatory T cells. The germline gives CDR1 SNHLY, CDR2 FYNNEI. This CDR3 is 13 amino acids long. The V end was cut by 8 bases, the J end by 5 bases, with 13 bases between. Produced via immunoSEQ multiplex PCR; TCRdb's table is partial and in-frame only. The table shows tens of thousands of clones, with 88% occurring only once. This TCR derives from a human donor in good health. The sequenced sample was Tregs sorted from blood. V usage is TRBV2 and J usage is TRBJ1-5; no firm D call. The CDR3 protein is CASGSSIDQPQHF. The CDR3 region has the DNA TGTGCCAGCGGCTCCTCAATCGATCAGCCCCAGCATTTT.